The subject of this entry is one T cell receptor beta chain. This specimen belongs to a study of blood T cell repertoires in COVID-19. Study summary: Acute and convalescent COVID-19 specimens originated in the United States, Italy and Spain.

CDR3 length equals 15 residues. From germline, CDR1 is LNHDA and CDR2 SQIVND (reference sequence). V shed 7 bases and J 1 base; nucleotides not matched to a gene: 9. Profiling relied on immunoSEQ multiplex PCR, and the TCRdb table lists in-frame clones only, not all of them. The profile shows 55,000 to 70,000 clones, about 86% of them singletons. Sequenced: peripheral blood. The sequence was collected from a man over 45 with acute or convalescent COVID-19. The rearrangement joins TRBV19 to TRBJ2-7, with 8 bases matching TRBD1. For the CDR3, the DNA is TGTGCCAGTACGCGGACAGGGAAAGATTCCTACGAGCAGTACTTC. Translating it yields CASTRTGKDSYEQYF.